The 32 T cell receptor beta chains in this list originate from one sample, sequenced in a study of blood T cells in healthy people across ages. Next came a second PCR, run for roughly 7 to 12 cycles, which used a sample-barcoded 5' primer along with a J-beta primer mix. MiXCR, run by TCRdb on the 5' RACE reads, gives a single entry per CDR3 protein. Among 2 million or so distinct CDR3 sequences listed, 49% were seen once. The sequencing sample was made of blood. These TCRs come from a woman in her forties in good health.

V usage is TRBV5-1 and J usage is TRBJ2-7; 8 nucleotides match TRBD1. V lost 4 bases, J lost 4 bases, and 7 bases stayed unmatched. The CDR3 totals 14 residues. Germline values: CDR1 SGHRS, CDR2 YFSETQ. CDR3 in amino acids: CASSPEDRVYEQYF. The CDR3 coding sequence is TGCGCCAGCAGCCCAGAGGACAGGGTATACGAGCAGTACTTC.

This chain links TRBV7-8 with TRBJ2-7, with 9 bases aligning to TRBD2. The end of the DNA aligns better with TRBJ2-5, so the J call may be wrong. CDR3 length: 15 residues. Germline CDR1 and CDR2: SGHVS and FQNEAQ. The DNA for the CDR3 is TGTGCCAGCAGCTTAGGTGCGGGGGGGGAGGAGACCCAGTACTTC. Translated, it gives CASSLGAGGEETQYF.

The table lists this clonotype with a few counts. This chain uses TRBV20-1 with TRBJ1-2; no firm D call. V dropped 3 bases and J dropped 1 base, with 9 bases sitting between them. This CDR3 comprises 13 residues. The germline V gene has CDR1 DFQATT and CDR2 SNEGSKA (reference sequence). The CDR3 sequence is CSASQGNNYGYTF. The CDR3 DNA follows: TGCAGTGCTAGTCAAGGGAATAACTATGGCTACACCTTC.

The chain joins TRBV4-3 to TRBJ2-5; the D gene is possibly TRBD1 (8 bases). The germline V and J ends were trimmed by 0 bases and 2 bases, with 13 bases remaining between them. Looked up from germline, CDR1 is LGHNA and CDR2 is YSLEER. This CDR3 is 16 amino acids long. CDR3 amino acids: CASSQEDREGQETQYF. The CDR3 bases are TGCGCCAGCAGCCAAGAGGACAGGGAGGGTCAAGAGACCCAGTACTTC.

A few counts support this clonotype. This sequence joins TRBV3-1 and TRBJ1-6; D is undetermined. V lost 3 bases and J 10 bases, leaving 16 bases between the germline ends. CDR1 and CDR2 (germline): LGHDT, YNNKEL (reference sequence). The CDR3 covers 15 residues. CDR3 DNA sequence: TGTGCCAGCAGCCATTTAGAGGGCCGGAACTCACCCCTCCACTTT. It specifies CASSHLEGRNSPLHF.

This clonotype was seen a single time. The chain uses TRBV5-5 and TRBJ1-1, with a tentative D call TRBD1 (6 bases). Germline CDR1 reads SGHKS; CDR2 reads YYEKEE (reference sequence). Trimming cost V 0 bases and J 3 bases, with 18 bases left between them. The CDR3 sequence is 17 residues long. The CDR3 DNA reads as TGTGCCAGCAGCTTGGCGTCGAACAGGGTGAGGGACACTGAAGCTTTCTTT. Protein: CASSLASNRVRDTEAFF.

A few counts support this clonotype. The genes are TRBV6-2 or TRBV6-3 and TRBJ2-5; 11 bases line up with TRBD2. The CDR3 is 15 amino acids. J was trimmed by 4 bases and V by 3 bases; bases with no gene match: 4. Germline V gene data show CDR1 as MNHEY and CDR2 as SVGEGT. This CDR3 reads CASSYSGGASETQYF. In DNA form, the CDR3 reads TGTGCCAGCAGTTATAGCGGGGGGGCATCAGAGACCCAGTACTTC.

The J gene is TRBJ1-4, the V gene TRBV5-1, with a possible D match to TRBD1 (5 bases). The length of the CDR3 is 14 residues. Per the germline V gene, CDR1 is SGHRS and CDR2 is YFSETQ. V lost 1 base, J lost 8 bases, and 12 bases lay in between. The CDR3 DNA is TGCGCCAGCAGCTTGAGCGGACGGGGGGAAAAACTGTTTTTT. Encoded protein: CASSLSGRGEKLFF. Together with reference TRBV5-1 and TRBJ1-4, the CDR3 gives the full variable domain: KAGVTQTPRYLIKTRGQQVTLSCSPISGHRSVSWYQQTPGQGLQFLFEYFSETQRNKGNFPGRFSGRQFSNSRSEMNVSTLELGDSALYLCASSLSGRGEKLFFGSGTQLSVL.

The chain has TRBV5-6 and TRBJ2-7; the match to TRBD2 covers 11 bases. Unmatched junction bases numbered 9, after V lost 1 base and J lost 6 bases. The CDR3 spans 16 residues. The V gene's germline CDR1 is SGHDT and CDR2 YYEEEE. The chain's CDR3 is CASSLRLSGGVAEQYF. The CDR3 DNA sequence: TGTGCCAGCAGCTTGCGTCTTAGCGGGGGGGTTGCCGAGCAGTACTTC.

This chain uses TRBV20-1 with TRBJ2-3; D unclear. The V gene lost 5 bases and the J gene lost 3 bases, with 12 bases spanning the gap. Germline loops: CDR1 DFQATT, CDR2 SNEGSKA (reference sequence). The CDR3 consists of 13 residues. The CDR3 loop reads CSAPTSVTDTQYF. The DNA for the CDR3 is TGCAGTGCTCCCACTTCCGTGACAGATACGCAGTATTTT.

V gene TRBV11-2 combines with J gene TRBJ1-2; D unclear. Germline lookup yields CDR1 SGHAT and CDR2 FQNNGV. V lost 5 bases, J lost 4 bases, and 20 bases lay in between. This CDR3 is 16 amino acids long. CDR3 region: CASSPFLREALYGYTF. The CDR3 DNA is TGTGCCAGCAGCCCTTTCCTCCGGGAGGCCCTCTATGGCTACACCTTC.

This clonotype was found a few times. J is TRBJ2-1 and V is TRBV27; possibly TRBD2 for D (6 bases). Germline-derived CDR1 and CDR2 are MNHEY and SMNVEV (reference sequence). There are 11 residues in the CDR3. V lost 11 bases and J lost 4, with 9 bases in between. The CDR3 spells CAARDYNEQFF. The CDR3 region has the DNA TGTGCCGCGCGGGATTACAATGAGCAGTTCTTC.

Written as DNA, the CDR3 is TGTGCCAGCAGTTACCTCGTCGGGGGCGAGCAGTTCTTC. Translation: CASSYLVGGEQFF. The chain uses TRBV6-2 or TRBV6-3 and TRBJ2-1; D assignment may be TRBD1 or TRBD2 (6 bases each). CDR1 is MNHEY, CDR2 SVGEGT, per germline. The CDR3 is 13 amino acids. Between the trimmed V and J ends, which lost 2 bases and 10 bases, there was a span of 12 bases.

The chain combines TRBV7-3 with TRBJ2-1; 10 positions agree with TRBD2. This CDR3 contains 16 residues. CDR1 is SGHTA, CDR2 FQGTGA, per germline. V lost 0 bases to trimming and J lost 13 bases; unmatched junction nucleotides: 12. The CDR3 DNA reads as TGTGCCAGCAGCTTAACTCCAGCGGGGGGGAAAGAGACCCAGTTCTTC. The encoded protein is CASSLTPAGGKETQFF.

This clonotype was recorded a few times. The chain has TRBV15 and TRBJ1-2; D is unclear. This CDR3 contains 14 residues. Trimming cost V 3 bases and J 6 bases, with 14 bases left between them. Germline V gene sequence: CDR1 LNHNV, CDR2 YYDKDF (reference sequence). The CDR3, as DNA: TGTGCCACCAGCAGTCCGGGAGGATCGGATGGCTACACCTTC. As protein: CATSSPGGSDGYTF.

This clonotype was counted a single time. The V gene is TRBV4-3, the J gene TRBJ2-2, with D tentatively TRBD1 (5 bases). The CDR3 runs 15 residues. Germline values: CDR1 LGHNA, CDR2 YSLEER. The V end lost 0 bases, the J end lost 1 base, and 6 bases lay between the germline ends. The CDR3 here is CASSQDRENTGELFF. The CDR3 DNA sequence: TGCGCCAGCAGCCAAGACAGGGAGAACACCGGGGAGCTGTTTTTT.

The rearrangement uses TRBV13 and TRBJ2-4; D is perhaps TRBD1 (6 bases). The DNA matches TRBJ2-7 better at its end, which makes the J call doubtful. Germline-derived CDR1 and CDR2 are PRHDT and FYEKMQ (reference sequence). This CDR3 has 16 amino acids. As DNA, the CDR3 is TGTGCCAGCAGCTTAGGTACAGGGCATTCAGGGTACGAGCAGTACTTC. Translating it yields CASSLGTGHSGYEQYF.

This clonotype was observed a handful of times. V usage is TRBV29-1 and J usage is TRBJ2-1, with 7 bases that match TRBD2. The V segment lost 7 bases and the J segment 8 bases; nucleotides outside the gene matches: 2. This CDR3 is 10 amino acids long. Germline values: CDR1 SQVTM, CDR2 ANQGSEA. In nucleotides, the CDR3 is TGCAGCGCCGGACTAGATGAGCAGTTCTTC. Encoded protein: CSAGLDEQFF.

As concerns this clonotype: Mismatch with germline at one junction end may stem from a read error. This chain joins TRBV5-6 and TRBJ1-1, with 7 positions matching TRBD1. Germline loops: CDR1 SGHDT, CDR2 YYEEEE. The CDR3 has 14 amino acids. CDR3 sequence: CVSSLGQPNTEAFF. The CDR3 DNA reads as TGTGTCAGCAGCTTGGGACAGCCGAACACTGAAGCTTTCTTT.

The V call is TRBV4-1, the J call TRBJ2-7; D is perhaps TRBD2 (7 bases). Germline V gene lookup returns CDR1 MGHRA and CDR2 YSYEKL. The CDR3 contains 15 residues. V lost 5 bases to trimming and J lost 3 bases, with 17 bases between them. The CDR3 DNA reads as TGCGCCAGCAGCTCCCCGGCGGGGGCAATCTACGAGCAGTACTTC. Encoded protein: CASSSPAGAIYEQYF.

V usage is TRBV27 and J usage is TRBJ1-4, with 10 bases that match TRBD1. Germline-derived CDR1 and CDR2 are MNHEY and SMNVEV (reference sequence). This CDR3 contains 15 residues. V dropped 6 bases and J dropped 7; count of bases not matched to a gene: 8. CDR3 region: CASRSRQGAIEKLFF. The CDR3 bases are TGTGCCAGCAGGTCCCGACAGGGGGCGATTGAAAAACTGTTTTTT. Combining the CDR3 with reference TRBV27 and TRBJ1-4 gives the whole variable domain EAQVTQNPRYLITVTGKKLTVTCSQNMNHEYMSWYRQDPGLGLRQIYYSMNVEVTDKGDVPEGYKVSRKEKRNFPLILESPSPNQTSLYFCASRSRQGAIEKLFFGSGTQLSVL.

This clonotype occurred a few times. This rearrangement joins TRBV3-1 to TRBJ2-5; D could derive from TRBD1 or TRBD2 (5 bases each). Germline values: CDR1 LGHDT, CDR2 YNNKEL (reference sequence). The CDR3 contains 13 residues. V dropped 7 bases and J dropped 5 bases, with 14 bases sitting between them. The CDR3 region has the DNA TGTGCCAGCATAACTAGGGGAATGGAGACCCAGTACTTC. It specifies CASITRGMETQYF.

The chain couples TRBV5-1 to TRBJ2-4; weak D call: TRBD1 (5 bases). TRBJ2-7 matches the DNA end more closely, so the J call is doubtful. The CDR3 sequence is 15 residues long. Germline CDR1 and CDR2: SGHRS and YFSETQ. CDR3 protein: CASSPELTASYEQYF. The CDR3 DNA reads as TGCGCCAGCAGCCCGGAACTGACAGCTTCCTACGAGCAGTACTTC.

The chain recombines TRBV20-1 with TRBJ2-5, with TRBD2 matching 15 bases. CDR3 length: 16 amino acids. J lost 1 base, V lost 6 bases, and 6 bases had no gene match. Germline V gene lookup returns CDR1 DFQATT and CDR2 SNEGSKA (reference sequence). The CDR3 loop reads CSARTSGGDRQETQYF. Here the CDR3 DNA reads TGCAGTGCCAGGACTAGCGGGGGGGACCGCCAAGAGACCCAGTACTTC.

V usage is TRBV29-1 and J usage is TRBJ2-4; 7 bases fit TRBD2. Germline lookup yields CDR1 SQVTM and CDR2 ANQGSEA. V dropped 4 bases and J dropped 4; count of bases not matched to a gene: 4. The length of the CDR3 is 13 residues. CDR3 DNA sequence: TGCAGCGTTGGGGGGGGGGTGAAAAACATTCAGTACTTC. Translation gives CSVGGGVKNIQYF.

This clonotype was picked up a small number of times. The V gene is TRBV12-3 or TRBV12-4, the J gene TRBJ2-6, with a tentative D call TRBD2 (5 bases). V was clipped by 7 bases and J by 1 base, with 20 bases between them. The CDR3 extends over 18 amino acids. CDR3: CASTYRGFDLSGANVLTF. The DNA of the CDR3 is TGTGCCAGCACCTATAGAGGGTTCGACCTATCTGGGGCCAACGTCCTGACTTTC.

The chain couples TRBV14 to TRBJ2-3; TRBD2 agrees at 8 bases. After removal of 4 bases from V and 8 bases from J, the junction contained 11 bases not matched to a gene. From germline, CDR1 is SGHDN and CDR2 FVKESK. The length of the CDR3 is 15 residues. The CDR3 region has the DNA TGTGCCAGCAGCCTAAGGACGGGGGGGCCTGGTACGCAGTATTTT. The encoded protein is CASSLRTGGPGTQYF.

This clonotype was counted between two and nine times. The J gene is TRBJ2-5, the V gene TRBV11-2; 8 nucleotides agree with TRBD2. This CDR3 has 15 amino acids. V was pared by 4 bases and J by 2 bases, with 6 bases of the junction left unmatched. Per germline, CDR1 SGHAT and CDR2 FQNNGV. CDR3 sequence reads: CASSSTSVRQETQYF. In DNA form, the CDR3 reads TGTGCCAGCAGCTCGACTAGCGTAAGACAAGAGACCCAGTACTTC.

This sequence joins TRBV15 and TRBJ2-5; the match to TRBD2 covers 14 bases. The CDR3 is 19 amino acids. Unmatched junction bases numbered 12, after V lost 1 base and J lost 5 bases. CDR1 is LNHNV and CDR2 is YYDKDF in the germline V gene (reference sequence). The CDR3 DNA reads TGTGCCACCAGCAGAGGCGGGACTAGCGGGGGCGTCCTGATTGAGACCCAGTACTTC. This codes for CATSRGGTSGGVLIETQYF.

This clonotype was detected only a few times. This chain joins TRBV20-1 and TRBJ1-6; D call uncertain. Trimming left V 0 bases short and J 0 bases short, with 12 bases between. Germline loops: CDR1 DFQATT, CDR2 SNEGSKA (reference sequence). The CDR3 loop spans 17 amino acids. The CDR3 loop reads CSARDQGRSSYNSPLHF. The CDR3 region has the DNA TGCAGTGCTAGAGATCAAGGGAGAAGCTCCTATAATTCACCCCTCCACTTT.

This chain uses TRBV6-5 with TRBJ1-6; no reliable D call. There are 15 residues in the CDR3. The V and J ends lost 1 base and 7 bases respectively, with 11 bases between them. Looked up from germline, CDR1 is MNHEY and CDR2 is SVGAGI. CDR3 nucleotide sequence: TGTGCCAGCAGTTACTTTCCGGGAGGCAATTCACCCCTCCACTTT. Translating gives CASSYFPGGNSPLHF.

In its sample, this clonotype was seen a few times. V gene TRBV6-2 or TRBV6-3 combines with J gene TRBJ2-4; D is undetermined. The end of the DNA is better explained by TRBJ2-7, so the J call may be wrong. The germline V gene encodes CDR1 MNHEY and CDR2 SVGEGT. The CDR3 is made up of 13 amino acids. CDR3 residues: CASRIADLYEQYF. CDR3 nucleotides: TGTGCCAGCAGGATCGCTGATCTATACGAGCAGTACTTC.